These T cell receptor beta chains were read from a single sample in a study of tumor-infiltrating lymphocytes in primary liver carcinoma. TCRdb reprocessed the multiplex PCR reads via MiXCR and lists one record per CDR3 protein. The sample has around 170,000 distinct CDR3 sequences, 50% to 75% seen once. Sequencing used peripheral blood. Source of these receptors: a man in his forties with primary liver carcinoma and hepatitis B virus infection. Both conserved end residues are part of each CDR3. The order of the fields is clone size, D gene, V gene, J gene, CDR3 DNA, CDR3 protein. The D gene is left open where the match is weak. Not all rows give a size; the values are once, few, many and, for expanded clones, a class.

many	.	TRBV11-2	TRBJ2-1	TGTGCCAGCAGCTTACAGTATGAGCAGTTCTTC	CASSLQYEQFF
few	.	TRBV13	TRBJ2-7	TGTGCCAGCAGTGGACACAGCGCGTCCCTCTCCTACGAGCAGTACTTC	CASSGHSASLSYEQYF
.	TRBD1	TRBV2	TRBJ2-7	TGTGCCAGCACGGGACAGGATCTGTTATACGAGCAGTACTTC	CASTGQDLLYEQYF
few	TRBD1	TRBV10-3	TRBJ2-7	TGTGCCACGACCGGACAGGGTTCGGAAGAGCAGTACTTC	CATTGQGSEEQYF
.	.	TRBV6-1	TRBJ1-4	TGTGCCAGCAGTGAAGCATGGGAGGGGATGGATGAAAAACTGTTTTTT	CASSEAWEGMDEKLFF
.	.	TRBV29-1	TRBJ2-1	TGCAGCGTGGAGGACACCGTTCCGTTCTTC	CSVEDTVPFF
few	.	TRBV4-1	TRBJ2-2	TGCACCAGCAGCCAAGAACCCGGCACCGGGGAGCTGTTTTTT	CTSSQEPGTGELFF
.	.	TRBV6-1	TRBJ1-1	TGTGCCAGCAGTGAAGCATGGACGCGAGGTCGGGCTTTCTTT	CASSEAWTRGRAFF
.	TRBD2	TRBV7-9	TRBJ2-3	TGTGCCAGCAGCTTAGCCGGCGGGACTAGCGGGACCACAGATACGCAGTATTTT	CASSLAGGTSGTTDTQYF
.	.	TRBV5-6	TRBJ2-5	TGTGCCAGCATGGAGTCAGGGCCCCAAGAGACCCAGTACTTC	CASMESGPQETQYF
.	.	TRBV24-1	TRBJ1-1	TGTGCCACCAGCAGGGAAGAGAACACTGAAGCTTTCTTT	CATSREENTEAFF
few	.	TRBV6-5	TRBJ2-5	TGTGCCAGCAGTTACCGGATGGGGGGCGAGACCCAGTACTTC	CASSYRMGGETQYF
.	.	TRBV11-2	TRBJ1-1	TGTGCCAGCAGCTTGGGCGGAGTGATCACTGAAGCTTCCTTT	CASSLGGVITEASF
.	TRBD2	TRBV12-3/TRBV12-4	TRBJ2-3	TGTGCCAGCAGTTTGGGAGGGGCCGGTATGCAGTATTTT	CASSLGGAGMQYF
medium-sized	.	TRBV29-1	TRBJ2-1	TGCAGCGGATCGGACAATGAGCAGTTCTTC	CSGSDNEQFF
few	TRBD2	TRBV5-8	TRBJ2-1	TGTGCCAGCACCTTGGGGGCGGGGGGCTCCTACAATGAGCAGTTCTTC	CASTLGAGGSYNEQFF
few	.	TRBV6-6	TRBJ2-5	TGTGCCAGCCGTTTGGGACAAGAGACCCAGTACTTC	CASRLGQETQYF
.	TRBD2	TRBV28	TRBJ2-1	TGTGCCAGCAGCCAACTGGAAGGAAGCGGGAATTACAATGAGCAGTTCTTC	CASSQLEGSGNYNEQFF
.	.	TRBV12-3/TRBV12-4	TRBJ1-1	TGTGCCAGCAGTTTTCTGGGGATCGGTGAAGCTTTCTTT	CASSFLGIGEAFF
many	.	TRBV11-2	TRBJ2-3	TGTGCCAGCAGCATTCCCCGGGACCTTACGCAGTATTTT	CASSIPRDLTQYF
.	TRBD2	TRBV11-2	TRBJ2-3	TGTGCCAGCAGCCTCAGCGGGAGGCATGCAGATCCGCAGTATTTT	CASSLSGRHADPQYF
.	TRBD2	TRBV29-1	TRBJ2-1	TGCAGCTTTGGTATTAGCGGGAGAATCAGGGGCTCCTACAATGAGCAGTTCTTC	CSFGISGRIRGSYNEQFF
.	.	TRBV29-1	TRBJ1-2	TGCAGCGTTGAAACAACAGGGTTTGGGTATTGCTACACCTTC	CSVETTGFGYCYTF
.	.	TRBV30	TRBJ2-2	TGTGCCCTGGCTGGACAAACCCTCACCGGGGAGCTGTTTTTT	CALAGQTLTGELFF
many	TRBD1	TRBV29-1	TRBJ2-7	TGCAGCGCCCGATTGGACAGGGACTCGTACGAGCAGTACTTC	CSARLDRDSYEQYF
.	.	TRBV5-5	TRBJ2-1	TGTGCCAGCAGCTTGGGAGAGGTAGATCAGGGTGAGCAGTTCTTC	CASSLGEVDQGEQFF
.	TRBD1	TRBV6-6	TRBJ1-4	TGTGCCAGCACATCCGGGACAGGGGGGATCTGGGGGGAAAAACTGTTTTTT	CASTSGTGGIWGEKLFF
.	.	TRBV11-2	TRBJ1-3	TGTGCCAGCAGCTTAAGGGCGGTGGCCTCTGGAAAGACCATATATTTT	CASSLRAVASGKTIYF
.	.	TRBV6-1	TRBJ1-2	TGTGCCAGCAGTGAAGGGTCGGTTAACTATGGCTACACCTTC	CASSEGSVNYGYTF
.	TRBD2	TRBV28	TRBJ2-7	TGTGCCAGCAGTTCTCGACTAGCGGGAGCTGACGAGCAGTACTTC	CASSSRLAGADEQYF
few	.	TRBV14	TRBJ2-2	TGTGCCAGCAGCCATTTTAACGGCGGGGAGCTGTTTTTT	CASSHFNGGELFF
few	TRBD2	TRBV7-8	TRBJ2-7	TGTGCCAGCAGCGTTAGCGGGAGAGTTTACGAGCAGTACTTC	CASSVSGRVYEQYF
.	.	TRBV6-1	TRBJ2-7	TGTGCCAGCAGTGAACTGGGCTACGAGCAGTACTTC	CASSELGYEQYF